The next 23 T cell receptor beta chains were all read from a single sample in a study of T cells expressing NK-cell markers. No DNA is given; TCRdb re-called the 5' RACE reads and lists each CDR3 protein once. Recorded for this sample: 150,000 to 180,000 distinct CDR3 sequences. Sequenced input: blood T cells: a sorted CD56 or NKG2C T cell subset, CD4+ or CD8+ T cells, or bulk PBMC T cells (not recorded which). The receptors come from a woman aged 50 to 60 in good health.

The CDR3 protein is CASSSPWTGTGLNEQYF. This rearrangement joins TRBV7-9 to TRBJ2-7; there is no DNA to check the TCRdb D call of TRBD1. Germline V gene sequence: CDR1 SEHNR, CDR2 FQNEAQ (reference sequence). The CDR3 totals 17 residues.

The chain couples TRBV27 to TRBJ1-1. Germline V gene sequence: CDR1 MNHEY, CDR2 SMNVEV (reference sequence). This CDR3 spans 14 amino acids. CDR3 amino acids: CASSPGPAGTEAFF.

This rearrangement joins TRBV4-1 to TRBJ2-3. CDR3 length: 15 amino acids. Germline CDR1 MGHRA, CDR2 YSYEKL. The CDR3 loop reads CASSQDGVIGDTQYF.

This rearrangement joins TRBV6-2 or TRBV6-3 to TRBJ2-1; TCRdb's D call of TRBD2 is untestable without DNA. The CDR3 is 14 residues long. Germline V gene sequence: CDR1 MNHEY, CDR2 SVGEGT. CDR3 protein: CASSTGLTGSEQFF.

CDR3 sequence: CASSDRDRDEKLFF. The chain joins TRBV14 to TRBJ1-4; checking the TCRdb D call of TRBD1 is not possible without DNA. Germline CDR1 SGHDN, CDR2 FVKESK. This CDR3 has 14 amino acids.

The chain is built from TRBV27 and TRBJ1-2; checking the TCRdb D call of TRBD1 is not possible without DNA. Germline assignment: CDR1 MNHEY and CDR2 SMNVEV (reference sequence). The CDR3 runs to 13 residues. CDR3 amino acids: CASSLGGAYGYTF.

The V gene is TRBV7-9, the J gene TRBJ2-2; lacking DNA, the TRBD2 call made by TCRdb goes unchecked. Germline CDR1 is SEHNR and CDR2 is FQNEAQ (reference sequence). CDR3 size: 17 residues. This CDR3 is CASSSPSGSSGTGELFF.

The genes are TRBV10-3 and TRBJ2-7; as DNA is missing, the TRBD2 call by TCRdb cannot be tested. Germline CDR1 and CDR2: ENHRY and SYGVKD. The CDR3 runs 17 residues. The CDR3 loop is CAISESNAETSPREQYF.

The rearrangement joins TRBV29-1 to TRBJ2-3; lacking DNA, the TRBD2 call made by TCRdb goes unchecked. CDR1 and CDR2 (germline): SQVTM, ANQGSEA. This CDR3 spans 13 amino acids. The chain's CDR3 is CSARLAGVDTQYF.

V gene TRBV12-3 or TRBV12-4 combines with J gene TRBJ2-1; without DNA, the TCRdb call of TRBD1 cannot be checked. The CDR3 has 15 amino acids. The CDR3 loop reads CASSLFGRDEDEQFF.

The rearrangement links TRBV6-2 or TRBV6-3 to TRBJ2-3; there is no DNA to check the TCRdb D call of TRBD1. The CDR3 spans 15 residues. Germline values: CDR1 MNHEY, CDR2 SVGEGT. The CDR3 loop is CASSYQGISTDTQYF.

V gene TRBV12-3 or TRBV12-4 combines with J gene TRBJ2-1; TCRdb's D call of TRBD2 is untestable without DNA. CDR3 size: 16 residues. CDR3 sequence reads: CASSFAVAGANNEQFF.

This chain uses TRBV7-9 with TRBJ2-7. The CDR3 sequence is 12 residues long. Germline values: CDR1 SEHNR, CDR2 FQNEAQ (reference sequence). This chain's CDR3 is CASSSDTPEQYF.

This chain joins TRBV28 and TRBJ2-2; no DNA is available, so the TRBD1 call from TCRdb remains unchecked. This CDR3 has 16 residues. CDR1 is MDHEN, CDR2 SYDVKM, per germline. The CDR3 sequence is CASSLPRGGNTGELFF. Full variable domain (remainder filled in from reference TRBV28 and TRBJ2-2): DVKVTQSSRYLVKRTGEKVFLECVQDMDHENMFWYRQDPGLGLRLIYFSYDVKMKEKGDIPEGYSVSREKKERFSLILESASTNQTSMYLCASSLPRGGNTGELFFGEGSRLTVL.

V and J are TRBV2 and TRBJ2-7; TCRdb indicates TRBD1, and absent DNA this call remains unverified. This CDR3 has 14 residues. Germline V lookup: CDR1 SNHLY, CDR2 FYNNEI. The CDR3 loop reads CASSTGTGVNQQYF. Together with reference TRBV2 and TRBJ2-7, the CDR3 gives the full variable domain: EPEVTQTPSHQVTQMGQEVILRCVPISNHLYFYWYRQILGQKVEFLVSFYNNEISEKSEIFDDQFSVERPDGSNFTLKIRSTKLEDSAMYFCASSTGTGVNQQYFGPGTRLTVT.

The rearrangement links TRBV30 to TRBJ2-2. CDR3 length: 13 residues. Germline-derived CDR1 and CDR2 are GTSNPN and SVGIG (reference sequence). The CDR3 sequence is CAWRTGITGELFF.

V is TRBV7-8 and J is TRBJ1-5; TCRdb returns TRBD1, unconfirmable since there is no DNA. CDR3 length equals 14 residues. Germline V lookup: CDR1 SGHVS, CDR2 FQNEAQ. The CDR3 is CASSSGQALQPQHF.

This sequence joins TRBV6-5 and TRBJ2-5; the TRBD1 assignment by TCRdb is unverifiable without DNA. CDR1 MNHEY and CDR2 SVGAGI come from the germline V gene. The CDR3 extends over 15 amino acids. The CDR3 sequence: CASSSSGAIQETQYF.

The chain has TRBV27 and TRBJ2-5; TCRdb indicates TRBD1, and absent DNA this call remains unverified. There are 14 residues in the CDR3. Germline CDR1 reads MNHEY; CDR2 reads SMNVEV (reference sequence). The CDR3 region is CASSLGGREETQYF.

The CDR3 reads CSVHFIGTSTDTQYF. The V gene is TRBV29-1, the J gene TRBJ2-3; TCRdb names TRBD2, which stays unverified in the absence of DNA. CDR3 length equals 15 residues. Germline CDR1 SQVTM, CDR2 ANQGSEA.

This chain's CDR3 is CASSQGGRGLEDTQYF. This chain links TRBV7-6 with TRBJ2-3; the D call from TCRdb, TRBD1, cannot be confirmed without DNA. Germline V gene lookup returns CDR1 SGHVS and CDR2 FNYEAQ. CDR3 length: 16 residues.

The chain carries TRBV4-1 and TRBJ2-1; TCRdb selects TRBD1, and the lack of DNA leaves this call unchecked. The CDR3 extends over 18 amino acids. Germline V gene data show CDR1 as MGHRA and CDR2 as YSYEKL. This chain's CDR3 is CASSQDLQRAVNDNEQFF.

J is TRBJ2-7 and V is TRBV27. The CDR3 consists of 12 residues. Per germline, CDR1 MNHEY and CDR2 SMNVEV (reference sequence). The CDR3 sequence is CASSFIGWGQYF.